The 13 T cell receptor beta chains given below trace back to one sample, sequenced in a study of T cells after yellow fever vaccination. TCRdb ran MiXCR on the 5' RACE reads and lists one entry per CDR3 protein. The table shows 500,000 to 650,000 distinct CDR3 sequences, with about a sixth occurring only once. The specimen was PBMCs, collected 4 to 6 days after the first yellow fever vaccination. These receptors all come from a man between 18 and 29 years old who received the YFV17D yellow fever vaccine.

This clonotype was observed a few times. This rearrangement joins TRBV28 to TRBJ2-1; unclear D gene. Trimming removed 3 bases at V and 6 bases at J, with 12 bases between. CDR3 size: 14 residues. CDR1 is MDHEN, CDR2 SYDVKM, per germline. For the CDR3, the DNA is TGTGCCAGCAGTTTTCAAGTAGCCCTCAATGAGCAGTTCTTC. Translation gives CASSFQVALNEQFF.

The gene calls are TRBV4-2 and TRBJ1-2, with D unclear. The CDR3 consists of 15 residues. Looked up from germline, CDR1 is LGHNA and CDR2 is YNFKEQ. With 0 bases removed from V and 1 base from J, the gap between germline ends came to 9 bases. CDR3 residues: CASSQENIYNYGYTF. For the CDR3, the DNA is TGTGCCAGCAGCCAAGAGAACATATATAACTATGGCTACACCTTC.

J is TRBJ2-2 and V is TRBV5-1; no definite D call. Trimming left V 0 bases short and J 2 bases short, with 11 bases between. This CDR3 contains 16 residues. CDR1 SGHRS and CDR2 YFSETQ come from the germline V gene. The CDR3 region is CASSLVVQTNTGELFF. Here the CDR3 DNA reads TGCGCCAGCAGCTTGGTGGTTCAGACTAACACCGGGGAGCTGTTTTTT.

This clonotype was recorded a few times. The rearrangement joins TRBV5-1 to TRBJ1-1; possible D gene TRBD1, 6 bases. The CDR3 extends over 15 amino acids. Germline V gives CDR1 SGHRS, CDR2 YFSETQ. V lost 4 bases and J lost 1, with 14 bases in between. CDR3 coding DNA: TGCGCCAGCAGCCGCGCCGGGACACAGAACACTGAAGCTTTCTTT. It codes for CASSRAGTQNTEAFF.

This clonotype has only a few counts. The chain has TRBV5-1 and TRBJ2-7; tentatively, D is TRBD1 (5 bases). Trimming took 2 bases from V and 3 from J, leaving 9 bases between them. Germline V gives CDR1 SGHRS, CDR2 YFSETQ. The CDR3 is 13 residues long. The CDR3 nucleotides read TGCGCCAGCAGCTTAGGGGTTGACTACGAGCAGTACGTC. Translated, it gives CASSLGVDYEQYV.

This clonotype has at least ten counts. The chain has TRBV12-3 or TRBV12-4 and TRBJ2-1; TRBD2 agrees at 13 bases. The CDR3 extends over 14 amino acids. With V trimmed by 6 bases and J by 12 bases, 8 bases remained unmatched. The CDR3 sequence: CASSAGLAGPWQFF. As DNA, the CDR3 is TGTGCCAGCAGCGCGGGACTAGCGGGGCCCTGGCAGTTCTTC.

The chain couples TRBV5-1 to TRBJ2-2; 8 nucleotides agree with TRBD1. The germline V gene has CDR1 SGHRS and CDR2 YFSETQ. This CDR3 region has 17 residues. The V and J ends lost 0 bases and 5 bases, in that order; junction bases with no gene match: 9. CDR3 loop: CASSLAPTTGATGELFF. The CDR3 nucleotides read TGCGCCAGCAGCTTGGCCCCTACGACAGGGGCTACCGGGGAGCTGTTTTTT.

The chain is built from TRBV6-2 or TRBV6-3 and TRBJ1-5; no firm D call. In germline, CDR1 is MNHEY, CDR2 SVGEGT. Trimming took 4 bases from V and 4 from J, leaving 8 bases between them. The CDR3 has 13 residues. For the CDR3, the DNA is TGTGCCAGCAGTTGGGAGGATAATCAGCCCCAGCATTTT. It translates to CASSWEDNQPQHF.

This clonotype was observed a few times. The rearrangement links TRBV4-3 to TRBJ1-2; 12 bases agree with TRBD1. CDR1 and CDR2 from the germline V gene are LGHNA and YSLEER. CDR3 length: 17 amino acids. V shed 0 bases, J shed 5 bases, and the junction held 7 bases outside the gene matches. The CDR3, as DNA: TGCGCCAGCAGCCAAGATGGGGGGGACAGGGGGCTATATGGCTACACCTTC. Protein product: CASSQDGGDRGLYGYTF.

This clonotype was counted many times. V is TRBV5-1 and J is TRBJ2-7; 11 bases fit TRBD1. Germline V CDR1 and CDR2: SGHRS, YFSETQ. Losses at the gene ends were 3 bases for V and 0 bases for J; bases not matched to a gene: 2. This CDR3 comprises 15 residues. CDR3: CASSSGQGVSYEQYF. The CDR3, as DNA: TGCGCCAGCAGCTCGGGACAGGGGGTCTCCTACGAGCAGTACTTC.

This clonotype was found many times. The J gene is TRBJ2-3, the V gene TRBV6-2 or TRBV6-3; D is perhaps TRBD1 or TRBD2 (5 bases each). V lost 2 bases and J 0 bases, leaving 24 bases between the germline ends. The germline CDR1 and CDR2 sequences are MNHEY and SVGEGT. This CDR3 comprises 20 residues. The CDR3 DNA sequence: TGTGCCAGCAGTTACCGACCCCCGCAGGGCGGTAGCGTGAGCACAGATACGCAGTATTTT. It encodes CASSYRPPQGGSVSTDTQYF.

The chain joins TRBV5-4 to TRBJ2-2; 10 bases align to TRBD1. Germline V gene sequence: CDR1 SGHNT, CDR2 YYREEE (reference sequence). Trimming cost V 4 bases and J 5 bases; bases outside gene matches: 5. This CDR3 region has 15 residues. CDR3 in amino acids: CASSATGGVTGELFF. The CDR3 DNA sequence: TGTGCCAGCAGCGCGACAGGGGGCGTAACCGGGGAGCTGTTTTTT. Using reference TRBV5-4 and TRBJ2-2 for the parts outside the CDR3, the full variable domain is ETGVTQSPTHLIKTRGQQVTLRCSSQSGHNTVSWYQQALGQGPQFIFQYYREEENGRGNFPPRFSGLQFPNYSSELNVNALELDDSALYLCASSATGGVTGELFFGEGSRLTVL.

The V and J genes are TRBV11-3 and TRBJ2-1; D perhaps matches TRBD2 (5 bases). This CDR3 has 14 residues. Trimming left V 5 bases short and J 8 bases short, with 16 bases between. The germline V gene has CDR1 SGHNT and CDR2 YENEEA. The CDR3 loop is CASSDGSVRDEQFF. CDR3 bases: TGTGCCAGCAGCGATGGTTCGGTGAGGGATGAGCAGTTCTTC.